The table lists the clone carrying this TCR beta chain with a few counts. Scientists amplified the TCR beta CDR3 regions from RNA transcripts. An opening RT-PCR round employed HTBI primers and preceded a second-round multiplex PCR. TCRdb analysed the multiplex PCR reads with MiXCR anew, one entry per CDR3 protein. The sample lists around 1.1 million distinct CDR3 sequences, about 35% occurring once. The CDR3 is made up of 17 amino acids. V lost 3 bases and J lost 4, with 16 bases in between. The V gene's germline CDR1 is MGHDK and CDR2 SYGVNS. These data are taken from a study of Graves' ophthalmopathy and Graves' hyperthyroidism.

This TCR came from an adult man with Graves' hyperthyroidism. The sample was peripheral blood or thyroid tissue (not recorded which). The chain uses TRBV25-1 and TRBJ2-6, with D perhaps TRBD2 (6 bases). The CDR3 bases are TGTGCCAGCAGTGACGGCGGGGTTGAGTTCGGGGCCAACGTCCTGACTTTC. This sequence encodes CASSDGGVEFGANVLTF.